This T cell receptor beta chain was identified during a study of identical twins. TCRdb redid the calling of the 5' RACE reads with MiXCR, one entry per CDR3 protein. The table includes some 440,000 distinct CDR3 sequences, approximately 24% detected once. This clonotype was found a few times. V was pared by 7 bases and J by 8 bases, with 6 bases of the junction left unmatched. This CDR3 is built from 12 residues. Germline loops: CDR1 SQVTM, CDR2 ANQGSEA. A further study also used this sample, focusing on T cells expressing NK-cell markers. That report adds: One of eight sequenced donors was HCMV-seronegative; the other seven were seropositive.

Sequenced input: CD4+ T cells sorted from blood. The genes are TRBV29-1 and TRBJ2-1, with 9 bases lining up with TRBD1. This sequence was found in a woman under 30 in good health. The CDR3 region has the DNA TGCAGCGCCGGGACAGGGTCGGATGAGCAGTTCTTC. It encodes CSAGTGSDEQFF.